A single sample gave rise to the 8 T cell receptor beta chains below, sequenced in a study of T-cell memory formation after mild COVID-19. TCRdb reprocessed the 5' RACE reads via MiXCR and lists one record per CDR3 protein. This sample has some 130,000 distinct CDR3 sequences, with 20% to 25% found just once. Sequencing was done on a sample of PBMCs or a T cell subset sorted from them (not recorded which). The receptor set was obtained from an adult woman who had mild COVID-19 (a few samples of this study predate the infection). Cell type and time point are not known.

This rearrangement joins TRBV19 to TRBJ2-7; no reliable D call. The CDR3 sequence is 13 residues long. CDR1 and CDR2 (germline): LNHDA, SQIVND (reference sequence). V lost 3 bases, J lost 2 bases, and 8 bases lay in between. Here the CDR3 reads CASSIGLTYEQYF. Here the CDR3 DNA reads TGTGCCAGTAGTATTGGGCTTACCTACGAGCAGTACTTC.

This clonotype has only a few counts. J is TRBJ1-1 and V is TRBV2, with a weak D call TRBD1 (5 bases). This CDR3 spans 17 amino acids. V gave up 4 bases and J gave up 0 bases, with 18 bases separating them. From germline, CDR1 is SNHLY and CDR2 FYNNEI. CDR3 nucleotide sequence: TGTGCCAGCAGTGCCTCGAGGACAAGTACCATGAACACTGAAGCTTTCTTT. Translating gives CASSASRTSTMNTEAFF.

The rearrangement uses TRBV29-1 and TRBJ2-1; D remains unclear. The CDR3 is 12 amino acids. Germline CDR1 and CDR2: SQVTM and ANQGSEA. With 5 bases removed from V and 10 bases from J, the gap between germline ends came to 15 bases. The CDR3 coding sequence is TGCAGCGTTCCAAGATACAATGGAGAGCAGTTCTTC. Translation: CSVPRYNGEQFF.

The V call is TRBV29-1, the J call TRBJ2-2; TRBD1 is a possible D gene (7 bases). Germline values: CDR1 SQVTM, CDR2 ANQGSEA. CDR3 length: 16 residues. V lost 6 bases to trimming and J lost 1 base, with 18 bases between them. The CDR3 region has the DNA TGCAGCGTCGACGCTCCAGGGGGGATGAACACCGGGGAGCTGTTTTTT. Translation gives CSVDAPGGMNTGELFF.

This clonotype was counted only a few times. The genes are TRBV7-9 and TRBJ2-7, with 8 nucleotides matching TRBD2. The ends lost 2 bases at V and 7 bases at J; junction bases unmatched: 7. Germline V lookup: CDR1 SEHNR, CDR2 FQNEAQ (reference sequence). There are 14 residues in the CDR3. CDR3 nucleotides: TGTGCCAGCAGCTTACGGACTAGCTCGGGTGAGCAGTACTTC. This gives the protein CASSLRTSSGEQYF.

CDR3 protein: CASNPPGKSEAFF. CDR3 nucleotides: TGTGCCAGCAACCCTCCAGGGAAATCTGAAGCTTTCTTT. The rearrangement links TRBV5-4 to TRBJ1-1; tentative D call: TRBD1 (5 bases). This CDR3 is 13 amino acids long. From germline, CDR1 is SGHNT and CDR2 YYREEE (reference sequence). V gave up 6 bases and J gave up 6 bases, with 15 bases separating them. The full variable domain, in which reference TRBV5-4 and TRBJ1-1 provide the parts outside the CDR3, is ETGVTQSPTHLIKTRGQQVTLRCSSQSGHNTVSWYQQALGQGPQFIFQYYREEENGRGNFPPRFSGLQFPNYSSELNVNALELDDSALYLCASNPPGKSEAFFGQGTRLTVV.

There are a few counts of this clonotype. This chain connects TRBV7-9 to TRBJ2-7, with unresolved D. V dropped 5 bases and J dropped 4 bases, with 12 bases sitting between them. The CDR3 is 13 amino acids. The germline V gene has CDR1 SEHNR and CDR2 FQNEAQ (reference sequence). The CDR3 nucleotides read TGTGCCAGCAGCGCCCAATCCGGGTACGAGCAGTACTTC. Translation: CASSAQSGYEQYF.

The chain is built from TRBV27 and TRBJ2-7, with D possibly being TRBD1 (6 bases). Germline V gene sequence: CDR1 MNHEY, CDR2 SMNVEV (reference sequence). Trimming pared 5 bases from V and 0 bases from J, leaving 14 bases between. CDR3 length: 15 amino acids. The CDR3 is CASSGRDMSSYEQYF. Written as DNA, the CDR3 is TGTGCCAGCAGTGGCCGGGACATGAGCTCCTACGAGCAGTACTTC.